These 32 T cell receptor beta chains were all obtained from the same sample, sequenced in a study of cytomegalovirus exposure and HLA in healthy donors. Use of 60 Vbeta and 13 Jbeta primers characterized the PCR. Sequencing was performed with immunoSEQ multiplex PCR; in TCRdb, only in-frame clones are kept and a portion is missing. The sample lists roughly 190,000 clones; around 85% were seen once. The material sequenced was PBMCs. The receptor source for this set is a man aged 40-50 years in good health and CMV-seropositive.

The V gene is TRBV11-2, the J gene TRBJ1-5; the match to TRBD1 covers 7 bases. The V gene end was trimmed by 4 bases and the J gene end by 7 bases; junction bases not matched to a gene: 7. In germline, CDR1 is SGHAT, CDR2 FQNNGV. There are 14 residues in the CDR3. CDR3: CASSSTGVYQPQHF. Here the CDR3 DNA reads TGTGCCAGCAGCTCCACAGGGGTTTACCAGCCCCAGCATTTT.

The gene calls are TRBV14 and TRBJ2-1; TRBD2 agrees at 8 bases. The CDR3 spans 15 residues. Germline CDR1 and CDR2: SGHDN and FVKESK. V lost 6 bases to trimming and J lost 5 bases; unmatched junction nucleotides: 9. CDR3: CASRPRGTRDNEQFF. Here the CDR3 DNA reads TGTGCCAGCAGACCTAGGGGGACTAGGGACAATGAGCAGTTCTTC.

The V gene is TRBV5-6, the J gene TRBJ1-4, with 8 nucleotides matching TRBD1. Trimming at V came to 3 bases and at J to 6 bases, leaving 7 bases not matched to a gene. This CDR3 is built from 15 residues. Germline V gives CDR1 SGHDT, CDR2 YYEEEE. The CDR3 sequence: CASSSLQGVDEKLFF. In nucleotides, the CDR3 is TGTGCCAGCAGCTCCTTACAGGGGGTTGATGAAAAACTGTTTTTT.

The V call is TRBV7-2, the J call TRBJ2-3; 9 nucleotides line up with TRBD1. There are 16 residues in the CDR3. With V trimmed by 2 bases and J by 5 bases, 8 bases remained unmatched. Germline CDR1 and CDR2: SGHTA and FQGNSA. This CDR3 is CASSLSWGQGLDTQYF. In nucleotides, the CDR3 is TGTGCCAGCAGCTTAAGTTGGGGACAGGGCTTAGATACGCAGTATTTT.

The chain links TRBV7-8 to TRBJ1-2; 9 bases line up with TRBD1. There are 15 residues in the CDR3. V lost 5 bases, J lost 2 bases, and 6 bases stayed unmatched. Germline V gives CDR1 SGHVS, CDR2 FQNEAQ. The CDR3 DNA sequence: TGTGCCAGCAGCCCGGGGACAGGGCGCAACTATGGCTACACCTTC. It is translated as CASSPGTGRNYGYTF.

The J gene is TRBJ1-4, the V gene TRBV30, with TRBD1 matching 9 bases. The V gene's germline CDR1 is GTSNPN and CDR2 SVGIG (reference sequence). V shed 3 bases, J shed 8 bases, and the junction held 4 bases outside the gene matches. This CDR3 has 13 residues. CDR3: CAWRWTGVEKLFF. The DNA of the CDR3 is TGTGCCTGGAGGTGGACAGGGGTAGAAAAACTGTTTTTT.

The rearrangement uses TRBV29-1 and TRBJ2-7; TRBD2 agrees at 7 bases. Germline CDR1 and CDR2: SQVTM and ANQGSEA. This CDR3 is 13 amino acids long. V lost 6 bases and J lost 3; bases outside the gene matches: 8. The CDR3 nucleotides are TGCAGCGTGAAGAGTGGGGGGGGCTACGAGCAGTACTTC. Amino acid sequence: CSVKSGGGYEQYF.

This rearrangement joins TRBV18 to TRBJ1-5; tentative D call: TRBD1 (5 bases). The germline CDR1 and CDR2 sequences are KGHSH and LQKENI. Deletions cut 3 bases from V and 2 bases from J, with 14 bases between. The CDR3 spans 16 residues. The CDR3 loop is CASSPQGLSGNQPQHF. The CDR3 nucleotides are TGTGCCAGCTCACCTCAGGGTTTGAGTGGCAATCAGCCCCAGCATTTT.

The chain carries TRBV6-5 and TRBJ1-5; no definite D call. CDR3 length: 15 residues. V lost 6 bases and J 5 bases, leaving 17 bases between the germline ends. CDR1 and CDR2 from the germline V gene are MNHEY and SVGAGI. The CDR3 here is CASRKGERADQPQHF. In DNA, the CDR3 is TGTGCCAGCAGGAAAGGCGAGAGGGCGGATCAGCCCCAGCATTTT.

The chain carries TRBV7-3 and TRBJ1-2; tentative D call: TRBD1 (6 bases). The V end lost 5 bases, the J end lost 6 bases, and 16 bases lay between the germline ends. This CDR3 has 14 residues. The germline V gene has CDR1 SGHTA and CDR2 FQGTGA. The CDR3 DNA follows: TGTGCCAGCAGCCGGACCCCAGGGGCAGATGGCTACACCTTC. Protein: CASSRTPGADGYTF.

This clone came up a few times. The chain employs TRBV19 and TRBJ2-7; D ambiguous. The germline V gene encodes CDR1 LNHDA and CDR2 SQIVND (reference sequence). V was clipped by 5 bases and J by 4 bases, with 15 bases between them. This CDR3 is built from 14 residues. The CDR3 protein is CASSAVLAAYEQYF. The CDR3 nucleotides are TGTGCCAGTAGTGCAGTCTTGGCCGCTTACGAGCAGTACTTC. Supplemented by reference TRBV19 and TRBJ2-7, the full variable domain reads DGGITQSPKYLFRKEGQNVTLSCEQNLNHDAMYWYRQDPGQGLRLIYYSQIVNDFQKGDIAEGYSVSREKKESFPLTVTSAQKNPTAFYLCASSAVLAAYEQYFGPGTRLTVT.

The CDR3 DNA follows: TGTGCCAGCAGCTTAAACAGGGGGGGAGAGCAGTACTTC. Protein product: CASSLNRGGEQYF. J is TRBJ2-7 and V is TRBV7-2; D perhaps matches TRBD1 (8 bases). This CDR3 region has 13 residues. CDR1 and CDR2 (germline): SGHTA, FQGNSA. Trimming left V 2 bases short and J 7 bases short, with 12 bases between.

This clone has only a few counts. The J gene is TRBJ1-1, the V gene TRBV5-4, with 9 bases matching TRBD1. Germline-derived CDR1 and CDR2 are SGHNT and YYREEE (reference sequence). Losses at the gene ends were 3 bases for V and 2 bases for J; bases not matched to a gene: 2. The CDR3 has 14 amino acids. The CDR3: CASSWGQGNTEAFF. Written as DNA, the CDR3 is TGTGCCAGCAGCTGGGGACAGGGTAACACTGAAGCTTTCTTT.

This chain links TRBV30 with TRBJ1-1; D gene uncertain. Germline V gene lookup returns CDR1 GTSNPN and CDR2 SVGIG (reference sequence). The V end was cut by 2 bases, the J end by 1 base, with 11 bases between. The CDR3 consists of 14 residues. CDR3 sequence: CAWSSGEWNTEAFF. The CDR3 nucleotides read TGTGCCTGGAGTTCCGGAGAGTGGAACACTGAAGCTTTCTTT.

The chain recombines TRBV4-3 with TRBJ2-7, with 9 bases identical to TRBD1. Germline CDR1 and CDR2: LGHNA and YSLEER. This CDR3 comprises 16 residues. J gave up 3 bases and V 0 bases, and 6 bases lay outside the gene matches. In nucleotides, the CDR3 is TGCGCCAGCAGCCAAGAAGGGGCGGGACAGGGCTACGAGCAGTACTTC. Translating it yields CASSQEGAGQGYEQYF.

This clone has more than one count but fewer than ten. CDR3: CASSLGRSYEQYF. Written as DNA, the CDR3 is TGTGCCAGCAGCTTAGGTCGTAGCTACGAGCAGTACTTC. The gene calls are TRBV7-3 and TRBJ2-7; D gene ambiguous. The CDR3 runs 13 residues. Germline CDR1 SGHTA, CDR2 FQGTGA. The ends were cut back, 2 bases at V and 3 bases at J, with 8 bases in the middle.

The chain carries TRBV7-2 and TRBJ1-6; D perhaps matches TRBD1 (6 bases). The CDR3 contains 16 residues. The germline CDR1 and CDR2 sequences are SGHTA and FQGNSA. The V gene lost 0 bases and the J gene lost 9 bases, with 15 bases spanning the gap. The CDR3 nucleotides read TGTGCCAGCAGCTTAGCGCAGTCAGGGGCGGCTTCACCCCTCCACTTT. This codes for CASSLAQSGAASPLHF.

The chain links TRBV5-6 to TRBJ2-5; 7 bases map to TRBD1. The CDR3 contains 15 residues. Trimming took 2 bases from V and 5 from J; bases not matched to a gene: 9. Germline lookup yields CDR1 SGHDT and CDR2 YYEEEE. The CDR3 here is CASSFRQGERETQYF. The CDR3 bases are TGTGCCAGCAGCTTCAGACAGGGCGAAAGGGAGACCCAGTACTTC.

The CDR3 protein is CAWSVGLAGVTDTQYF. In DNA, the CDR3 is TGTGCCTGGAGTGTAGGGCTAGCGGGGGTCACAGATACGCAGTATTTT. The chain combines TRBV30 with TRBJ2-3, with 10 bases fitting TRBD2. J was trimmed by 2 bases and V by 0 bases; bases with no gene match: 5. The CDR3 has 16 residues. CDR1 is GTSNPN and CDR2 is SVGIG in the germline V gene (reference sequence).

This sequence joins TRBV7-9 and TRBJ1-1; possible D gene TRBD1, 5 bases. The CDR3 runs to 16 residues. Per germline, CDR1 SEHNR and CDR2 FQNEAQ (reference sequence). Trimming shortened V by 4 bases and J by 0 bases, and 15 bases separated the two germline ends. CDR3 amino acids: CASSYGTGTMNTEAFF. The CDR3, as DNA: TGTGCCAGCAGCTACGGGACGGGGACTATGAACACTGAAGCTTTCTTT.

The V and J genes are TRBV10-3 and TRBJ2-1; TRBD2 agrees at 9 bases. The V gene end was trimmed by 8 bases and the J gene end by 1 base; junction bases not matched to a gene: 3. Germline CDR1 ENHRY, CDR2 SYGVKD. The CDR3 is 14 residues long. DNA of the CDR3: TGTGCCATCGTAGCGGGGGTATCCTACAATGAGCAGTTCTTC. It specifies CAIVAGVSYNEQFF.

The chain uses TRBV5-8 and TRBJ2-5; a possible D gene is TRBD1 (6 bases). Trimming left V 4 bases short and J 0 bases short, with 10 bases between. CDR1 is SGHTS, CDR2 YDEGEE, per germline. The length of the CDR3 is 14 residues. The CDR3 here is CASSDTGYQETQYF. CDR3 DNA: TGTGCCAGCAGCGATACAGGGTACCAAGAGACCCAGTACTTC.

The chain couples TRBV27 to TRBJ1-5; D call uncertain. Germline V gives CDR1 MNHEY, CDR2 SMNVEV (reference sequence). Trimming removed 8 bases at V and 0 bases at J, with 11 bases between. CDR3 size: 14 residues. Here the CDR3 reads CASGPPYSNQPQHF. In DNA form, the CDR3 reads TGTGCCAGCGGCCCTCCTTATAGCAATCAGCCCCAGCATTTT.

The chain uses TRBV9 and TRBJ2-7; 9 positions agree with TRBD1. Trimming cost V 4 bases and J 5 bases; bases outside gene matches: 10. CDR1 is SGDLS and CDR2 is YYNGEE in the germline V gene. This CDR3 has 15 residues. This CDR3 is CASSRPGTGSHEQYF. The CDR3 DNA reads TGTGCCAGCAGCCGTCCGGGGACAGGGAGCCACGAGCAGTACTTC.

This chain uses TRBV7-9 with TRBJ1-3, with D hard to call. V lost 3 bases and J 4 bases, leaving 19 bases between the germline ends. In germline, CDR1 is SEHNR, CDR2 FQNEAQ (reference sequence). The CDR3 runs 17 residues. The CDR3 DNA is TGTGCCAGCAGCTTGAGAGGAGGGCATTTTCCCGGAAACACCATATATTTT. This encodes CASSLRGGHFPGNTIYF.

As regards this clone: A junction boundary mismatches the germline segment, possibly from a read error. The CDR3 sequence is CSSSPGQGFNEQYF. DNA for the CDR3: TGTTCCAGCAGCCCCGGACAGGGGTTCAACGAGCAGTACTTC. The V and J genes are TRBV7-9 and TRBJ2-7; 9 nucleotides align to TRBD1. Per the germline V gene, CDR1 is SEHNR and CDR2 is FQNEAQ (reference sequence). CDR3 length equals 14 residues.

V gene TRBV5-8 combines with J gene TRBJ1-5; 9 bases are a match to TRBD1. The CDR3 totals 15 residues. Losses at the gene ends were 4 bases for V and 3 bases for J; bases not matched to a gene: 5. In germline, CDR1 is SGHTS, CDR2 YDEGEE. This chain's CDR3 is CASSTGTGFNQPQHF. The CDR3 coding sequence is TGTGCCAGCAGCACCGGGACAGGGTTCAATCAGCCCCAGCATTTT.

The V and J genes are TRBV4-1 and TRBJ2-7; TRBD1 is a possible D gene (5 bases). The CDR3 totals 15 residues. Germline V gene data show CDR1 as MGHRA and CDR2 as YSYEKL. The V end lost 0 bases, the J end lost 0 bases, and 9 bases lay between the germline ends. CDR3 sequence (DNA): TGCGCCAGCAGCCAAGATTCAGGGCCCTCCTACGAGCAGTACTTC. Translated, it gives CASSQDSGPSYEQYF.

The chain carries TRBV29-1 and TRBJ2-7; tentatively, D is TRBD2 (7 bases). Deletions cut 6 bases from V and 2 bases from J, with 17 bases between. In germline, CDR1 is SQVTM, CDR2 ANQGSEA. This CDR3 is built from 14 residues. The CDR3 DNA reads TGCAGCGTGATCGGGGGGCGCGTTACCTACGAGCAGTACTTC. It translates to CSVIGGRVTYEQYF.

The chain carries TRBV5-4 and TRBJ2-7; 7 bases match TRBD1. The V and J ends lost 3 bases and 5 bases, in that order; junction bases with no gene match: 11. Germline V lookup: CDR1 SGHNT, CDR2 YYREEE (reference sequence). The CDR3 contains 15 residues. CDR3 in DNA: TGTGCCAGCAGCTCACCGGACAGGCTCGTCGACGAGCAGTACTTC. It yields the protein CASSSPDRLVDEQYF.

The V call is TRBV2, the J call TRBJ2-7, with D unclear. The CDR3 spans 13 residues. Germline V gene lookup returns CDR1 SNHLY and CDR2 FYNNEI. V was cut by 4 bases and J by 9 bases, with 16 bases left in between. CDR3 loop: CASSGGQPPVQYF. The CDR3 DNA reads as TGTGCCAGCAGTGGAGGCCAGCCCCCGGTGCAGTACTTC.

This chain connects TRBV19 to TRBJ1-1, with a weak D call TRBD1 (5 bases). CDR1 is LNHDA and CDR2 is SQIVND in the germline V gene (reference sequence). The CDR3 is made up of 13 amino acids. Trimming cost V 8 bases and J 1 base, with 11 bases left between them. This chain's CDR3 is CASGLGRNTEAFF. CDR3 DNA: TGTGCCAGTGGTTTGGGGCGGAACACTGAAGCTTTCTTT.